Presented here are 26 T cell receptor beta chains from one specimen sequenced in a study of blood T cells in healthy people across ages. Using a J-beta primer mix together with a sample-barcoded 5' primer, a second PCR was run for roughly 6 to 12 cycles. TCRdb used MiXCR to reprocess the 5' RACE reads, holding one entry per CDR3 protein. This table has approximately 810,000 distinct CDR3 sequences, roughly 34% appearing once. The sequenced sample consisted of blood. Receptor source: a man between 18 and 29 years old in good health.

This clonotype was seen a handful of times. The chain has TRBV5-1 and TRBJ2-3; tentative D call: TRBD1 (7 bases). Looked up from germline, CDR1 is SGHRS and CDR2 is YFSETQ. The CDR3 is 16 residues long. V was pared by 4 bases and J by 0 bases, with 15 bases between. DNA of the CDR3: TGCGCCAGCAGCGGGACTCCGGGACAGAGCACAGATACGCAGTATTTT. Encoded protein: CASSGTPGQSTDTQYF.

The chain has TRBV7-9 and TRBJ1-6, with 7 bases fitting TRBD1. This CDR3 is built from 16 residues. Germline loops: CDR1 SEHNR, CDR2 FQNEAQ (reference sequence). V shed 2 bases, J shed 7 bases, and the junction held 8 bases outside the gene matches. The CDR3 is CASSLWGRGRNSPLHF. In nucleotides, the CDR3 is TGTGCCAGCAGCTTATGGGGCAGGGGGAGGAATTCACCCCTCCACTTT.

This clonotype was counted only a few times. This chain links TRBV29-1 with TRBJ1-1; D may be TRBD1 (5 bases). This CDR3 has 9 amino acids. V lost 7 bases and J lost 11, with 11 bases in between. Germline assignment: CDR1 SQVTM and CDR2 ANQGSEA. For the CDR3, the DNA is TGCAGCGATGGGACCTGGGCTTTCTTT. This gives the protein CSDGTWAFF.

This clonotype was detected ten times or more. DNA of the CDR3: TGTGCAAGCGGTACGTCGGCCAAAAACATTCAGTACTTC. Translation gives CASGTSAKNIQYF. The chain uses TRBV27 and TRBJ2-4; a weak D match, TRBD2 (5 bases). The CDR3 runs 13 residues. CDR1 is MNHEY, CDR2 SMNVEV, per germline (reference sequence).

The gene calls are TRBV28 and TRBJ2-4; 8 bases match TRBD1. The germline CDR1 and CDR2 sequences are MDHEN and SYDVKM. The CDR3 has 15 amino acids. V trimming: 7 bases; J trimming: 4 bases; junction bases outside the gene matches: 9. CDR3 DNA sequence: TGTGCCAGCACCCAGGGGGGACAGGAGAAAAACATTCAGTACTTC. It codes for CASTQGGQEKNIQYF.

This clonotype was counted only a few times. CDR3 nucleotides: TGCGCCAGCAGCCAAGAGGGGAGAGGGGGCTATGGGGCCAACGTCCTGACTTTC. It specifies CASSQEGRGGYGANVLTF. The genes are TRBV4-3 and TRBJ2-6; 7 nucleotides align to TRBD1. CDR1 and CDR2 (germline): LGHNA, YSLEER. J was trimmed by 3 bases and V by 0 bases; bases with no gene match: 8. The length of the CDR3 is 18 residues.

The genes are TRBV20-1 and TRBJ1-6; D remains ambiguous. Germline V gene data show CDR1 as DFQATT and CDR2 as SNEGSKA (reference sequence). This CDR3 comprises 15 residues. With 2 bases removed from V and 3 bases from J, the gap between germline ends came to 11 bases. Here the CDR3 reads CSARRTGNYNSPLHF. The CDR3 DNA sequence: TGCAGTGCTAGACGGACCGGGAACTATAATTCACCCCTCCACTTT.

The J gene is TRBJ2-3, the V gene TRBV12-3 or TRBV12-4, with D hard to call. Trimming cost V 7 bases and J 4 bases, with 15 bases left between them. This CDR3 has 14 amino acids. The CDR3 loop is CASNGTAAADTQYF. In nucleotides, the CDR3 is TGTGCCAGCAATGGCACCGCGGCGGCAGATACGCAGTATTTT.

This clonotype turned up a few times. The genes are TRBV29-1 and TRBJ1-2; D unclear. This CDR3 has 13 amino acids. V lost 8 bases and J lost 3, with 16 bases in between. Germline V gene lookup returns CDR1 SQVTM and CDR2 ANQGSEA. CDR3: CSTRLGRDYGYTF. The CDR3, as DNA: TGCAGCACTAGGCTGGGGAGGGACTATGGCTACACCTTC.

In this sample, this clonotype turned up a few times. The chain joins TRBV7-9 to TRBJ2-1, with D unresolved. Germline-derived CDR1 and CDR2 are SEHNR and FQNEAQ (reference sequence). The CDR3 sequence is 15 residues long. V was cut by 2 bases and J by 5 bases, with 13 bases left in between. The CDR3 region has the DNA TGTGCCAGCAGCTTACAAGCGAGAGGCGACAATGAGCAGTTCTTC. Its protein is CASSLQARGDNEQFF.

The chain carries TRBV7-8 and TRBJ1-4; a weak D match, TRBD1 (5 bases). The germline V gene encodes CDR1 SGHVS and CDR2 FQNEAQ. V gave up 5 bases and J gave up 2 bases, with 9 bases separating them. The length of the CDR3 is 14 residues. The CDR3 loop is CASSPRVTNEKLFF. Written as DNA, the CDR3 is TGTGCCAGCAGCCCCAGGGTGACTAATGAAAAACTGTTTTTT. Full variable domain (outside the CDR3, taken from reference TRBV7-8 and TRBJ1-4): GAGVSQSPRYKVAKRGQDVALRCDPISGHVSLFWYQQALGQGPEFLTYFQNEAQLDKSGLPSDRFFAERPEGSVSTLKIQRTQQEDSAVYLCASSPRVTNEKLFFGSGTQLSVL.

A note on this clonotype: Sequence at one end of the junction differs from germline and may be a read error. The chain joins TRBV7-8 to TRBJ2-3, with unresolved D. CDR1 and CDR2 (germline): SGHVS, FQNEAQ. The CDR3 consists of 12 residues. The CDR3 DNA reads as TGTGTCAGCAGCTCACTGTCAGATACGCAGTATTTT. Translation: CVSSSLSDTQYF.

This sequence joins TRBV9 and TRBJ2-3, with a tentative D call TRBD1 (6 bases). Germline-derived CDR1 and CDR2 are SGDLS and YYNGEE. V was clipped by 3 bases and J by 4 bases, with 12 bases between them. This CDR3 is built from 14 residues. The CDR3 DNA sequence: TGTGCCAGCAGCGCCGGGGACACGGCAGATACGCAGTATTTT. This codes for CASSAGDTADTQYF.

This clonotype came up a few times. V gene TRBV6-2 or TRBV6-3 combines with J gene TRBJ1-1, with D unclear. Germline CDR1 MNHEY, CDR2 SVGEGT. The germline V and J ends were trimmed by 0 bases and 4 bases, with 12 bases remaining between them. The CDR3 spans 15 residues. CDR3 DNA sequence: TGTGCCAGCAGTTACTCGACCGGGGTCGGCACTGAAGCTTTCTTT. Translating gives CASSYSTGVGTEAFF.

Written as DNA, the CDR3 is TGTGCCAGCAGTTTAGAAGGGGGAGGGGCTCCCGGGGAGCTGTTTTTT. This gives the protein CASSLEGGGAPGELFF. The genes are TRBV12-3 or TRBV12-4 and TRBJ2-2; a weak D match, TRBD2 (7 bases). V was clipped by 1 base and J by 6 bases, with 15 bases between them. This CDR3 has 16 residues.

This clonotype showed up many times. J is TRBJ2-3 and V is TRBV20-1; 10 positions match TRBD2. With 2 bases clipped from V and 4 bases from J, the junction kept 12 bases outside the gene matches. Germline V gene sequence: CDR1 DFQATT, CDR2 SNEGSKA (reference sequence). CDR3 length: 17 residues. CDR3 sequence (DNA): TGCAGTGCTAGAACCTACCAGCGGGGGGGAGATCCAGATACGCAGTATTTT. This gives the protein CSARTYQRGGDPDTQYF.

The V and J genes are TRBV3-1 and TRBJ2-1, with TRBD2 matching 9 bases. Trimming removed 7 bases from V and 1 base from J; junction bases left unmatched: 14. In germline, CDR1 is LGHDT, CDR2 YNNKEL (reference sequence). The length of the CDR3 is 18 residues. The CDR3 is CASNPRGASGGSYNEQFF. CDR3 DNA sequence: TGTGCCAGCAACCCCCGTGGGGCAAGCGGGGGGTCCTACAATGAGCAGTTCTTC.

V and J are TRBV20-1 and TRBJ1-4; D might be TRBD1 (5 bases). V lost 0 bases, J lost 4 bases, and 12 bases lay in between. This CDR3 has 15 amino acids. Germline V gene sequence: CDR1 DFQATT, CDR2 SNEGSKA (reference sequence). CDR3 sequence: CSARDVDRVNEKLFF. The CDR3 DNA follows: TGCAGTGCTAGAGATGTAGACAGAGTTAATGAAAAACTGTTTTTT.

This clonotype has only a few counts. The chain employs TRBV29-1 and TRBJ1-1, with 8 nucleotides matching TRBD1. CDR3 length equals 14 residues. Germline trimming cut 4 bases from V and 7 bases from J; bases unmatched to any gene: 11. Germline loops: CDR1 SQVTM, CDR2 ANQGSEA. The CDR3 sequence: CSVGENRGIGEAFF. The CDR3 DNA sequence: TGCAGCGTTGGGGAGAACAGGGGGATTGGTGAAGCTTTCTTT.

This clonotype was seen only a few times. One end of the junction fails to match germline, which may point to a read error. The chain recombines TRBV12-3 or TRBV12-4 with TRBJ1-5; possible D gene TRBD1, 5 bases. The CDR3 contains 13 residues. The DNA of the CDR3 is TGTGCCTGCAGTGGGGGGAGCAATCAGCCCCAGCATTTT. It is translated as CACSGGSNQPQHF.

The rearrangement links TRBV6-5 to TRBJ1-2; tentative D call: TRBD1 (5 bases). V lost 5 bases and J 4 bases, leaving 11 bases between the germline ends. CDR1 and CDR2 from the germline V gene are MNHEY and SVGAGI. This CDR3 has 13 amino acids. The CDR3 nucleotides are TGTGCCAGCAGTATGGACACCGTCTATGGCTACACCTTC. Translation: CASSMDTVYGYTF.

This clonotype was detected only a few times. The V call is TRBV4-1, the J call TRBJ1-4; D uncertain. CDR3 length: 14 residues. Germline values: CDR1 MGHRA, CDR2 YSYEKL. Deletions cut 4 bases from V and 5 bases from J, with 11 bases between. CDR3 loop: CASSRAGPNEKLFF. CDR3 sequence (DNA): TGCGCCAGCAGCCGGGCGGGCCCCAATGAAAAACTGTTTTTT.

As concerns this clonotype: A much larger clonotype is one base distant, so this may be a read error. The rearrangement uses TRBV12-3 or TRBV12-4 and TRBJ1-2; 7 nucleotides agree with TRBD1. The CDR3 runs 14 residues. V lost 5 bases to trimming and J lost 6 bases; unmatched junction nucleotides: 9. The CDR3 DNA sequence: TGTGCCAGCAGTCTCGGACAGGCCGACGATGGCTACACCTTC. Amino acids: CASSLGQADDGYTF.

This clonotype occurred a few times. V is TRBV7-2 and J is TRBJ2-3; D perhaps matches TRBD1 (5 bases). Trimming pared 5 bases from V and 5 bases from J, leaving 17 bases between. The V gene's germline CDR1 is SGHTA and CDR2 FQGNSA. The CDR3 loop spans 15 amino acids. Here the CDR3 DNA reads TGTGCCAGCAGCCCAGGGTCTCCACTCGTAGATACGCAGTATTTT. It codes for CASSPGSPLVDTQYF. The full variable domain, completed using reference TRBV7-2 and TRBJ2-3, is GAGVSQSPSNKVTEKGKDVELRCDPISGHTALYWYRQSLGQGLEFLIYFQGNSAPDKSGLPSDRFSAERTGGSVSTLTIQRTQQEDSAVYLCASSPGSPLVDTQYFGPGTRLTVL.

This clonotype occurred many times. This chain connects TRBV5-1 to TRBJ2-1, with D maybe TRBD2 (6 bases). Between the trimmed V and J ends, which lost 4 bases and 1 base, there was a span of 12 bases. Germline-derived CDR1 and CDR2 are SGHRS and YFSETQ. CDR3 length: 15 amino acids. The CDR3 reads CASSRPSESYNEQFF. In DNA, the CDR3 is TGCGCCAGCAGCCGCCCTAGCGAGTCCTACAATGAGCAGTTCTTC.

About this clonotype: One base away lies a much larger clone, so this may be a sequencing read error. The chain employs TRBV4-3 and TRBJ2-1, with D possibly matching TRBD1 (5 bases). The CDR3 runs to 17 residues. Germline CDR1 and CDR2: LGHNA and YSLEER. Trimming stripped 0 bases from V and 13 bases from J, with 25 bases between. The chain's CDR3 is CASSQDYQGRAEETQFF. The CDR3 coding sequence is TGCGCCAGCAGCCAAGATTATCAGGGAAGGGCCGAAGAGACCCAGTTCTTC.